The present TCR beta chain was sequenced within a study of T cells in women clearing cervical HPV infection. Points from the study as a whole: CIN3+ cases had significantly higher TCR richness than controls; evenness did not differ. TRBV6-7 abundance was lower in cases than controls (around 0.1% versus 0.15%).

Profiled with immunoSEQ multiplex PCR; TCRdb holds only in-frame clones, not every one. The table for this sample gives tens of thousands of clones. Worth noting for this clone: Its matching antigen is unknown. Read coverage stops 3 residues before the CDR3 terminus; the germline J gene supplies the remainder.

Looked up from germline, CDR1 is KGHSH and CDR2 is LQKENI. The CDR3 is 14 residues long. Trimming removed 3 bases from V and 0 bases from J, with 9 bases in between. The chain recombines TRBV18 with TRBJ2-7; a possible D gene is TRBD2 (7 bases). The sample comprised blood buffy coat. The receptor was isolated from a woman aged 18 to 75 with a cervical HPV16 infection that either progressed to CIN3+ or cleared (not recorded which). The CDR3 protein is CASSPRGASYEQYF. The covered CDR3 bases are TGTGCCAGCTCACCCCGGGGGGCCTCCTACGAG.